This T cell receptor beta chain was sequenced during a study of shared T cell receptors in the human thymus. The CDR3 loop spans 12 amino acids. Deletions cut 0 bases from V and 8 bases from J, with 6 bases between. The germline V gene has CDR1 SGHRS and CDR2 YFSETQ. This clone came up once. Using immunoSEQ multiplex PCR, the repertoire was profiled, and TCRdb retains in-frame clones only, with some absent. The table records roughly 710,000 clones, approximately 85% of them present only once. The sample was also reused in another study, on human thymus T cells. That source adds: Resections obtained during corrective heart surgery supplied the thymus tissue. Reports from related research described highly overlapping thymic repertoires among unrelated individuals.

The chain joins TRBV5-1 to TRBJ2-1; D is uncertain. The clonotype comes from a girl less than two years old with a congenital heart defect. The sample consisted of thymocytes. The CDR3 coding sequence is TGCGCCAGCAGCTTGGGAGATCATGAGCAGTTCTTC. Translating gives CASSLGDHEQFF. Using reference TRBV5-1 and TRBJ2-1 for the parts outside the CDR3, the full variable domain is KAGVTQTPRYLIKTRGQQVTLSCSPISGHRSVSWYQQTPGQGLQFLFEYFSETQRNKGNFPGRFSGRQFSNSRSEMNVSTLELGDSALYLCASSLGDHEQFFGPGTRLTVL.